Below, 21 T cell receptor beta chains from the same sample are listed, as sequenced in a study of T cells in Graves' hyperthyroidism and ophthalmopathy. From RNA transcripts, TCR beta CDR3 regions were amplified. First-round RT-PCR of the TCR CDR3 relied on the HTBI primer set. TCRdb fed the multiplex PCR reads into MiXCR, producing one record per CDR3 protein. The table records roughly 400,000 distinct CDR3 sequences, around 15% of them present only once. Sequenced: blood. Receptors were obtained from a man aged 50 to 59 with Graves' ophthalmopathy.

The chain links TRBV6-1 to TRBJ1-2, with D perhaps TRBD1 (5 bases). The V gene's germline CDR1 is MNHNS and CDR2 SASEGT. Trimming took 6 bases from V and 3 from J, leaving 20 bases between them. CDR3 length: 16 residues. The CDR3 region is CASRNTGPLQDYGYTF. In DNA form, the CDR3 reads TGTGCCAGCAGAAACACCGGGCCCCTACAGGACTATGGCTACACCTTC.

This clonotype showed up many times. DNA of the CDR3: TGCGCCAGCAGCCCGGCGGGGGCGGGGTACAATGAGCAGTTCTTC. Protein sequence: CASSPAGAGYNEQFF. The chain combines TRBV5-1 with TRBJ2-1, with a tentative D call TRBD2 (7 bases). This CDR3 is 15 amino acids long. Deletions cut 4 bases from V and 4 bases from J, with 15 bases between. The germline gives CDR1 SGHRS, CDR2 YFSETQ.

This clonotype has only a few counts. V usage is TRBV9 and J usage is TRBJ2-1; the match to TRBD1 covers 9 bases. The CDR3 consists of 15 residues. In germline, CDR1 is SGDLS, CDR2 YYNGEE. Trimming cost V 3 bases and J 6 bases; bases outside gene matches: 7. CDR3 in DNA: TGTGCCAGCAGCGAAGGGACAGGGAATGTCAATGAGCAGTTCTTC. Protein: CASSEGTGNVNEQFF.

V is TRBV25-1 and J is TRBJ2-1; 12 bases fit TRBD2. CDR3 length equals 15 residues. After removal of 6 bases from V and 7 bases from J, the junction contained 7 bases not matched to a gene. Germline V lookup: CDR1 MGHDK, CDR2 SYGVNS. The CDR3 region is CASSPSGRALNEQFF. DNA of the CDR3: TGTGCCAGCAGCCCTAGCGGGAGGGCGCTTAATGAGCAGTTCTTC.

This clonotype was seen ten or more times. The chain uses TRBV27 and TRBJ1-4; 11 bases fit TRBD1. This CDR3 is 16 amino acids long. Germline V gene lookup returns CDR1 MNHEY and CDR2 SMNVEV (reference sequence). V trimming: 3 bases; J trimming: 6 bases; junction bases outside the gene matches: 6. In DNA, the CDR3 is TGTGCCAGCAGTTTCGGGACAGGGGGGTGGGATGAAAAACTGTTTTTT. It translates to CASSFGTGGWDEKLFF.

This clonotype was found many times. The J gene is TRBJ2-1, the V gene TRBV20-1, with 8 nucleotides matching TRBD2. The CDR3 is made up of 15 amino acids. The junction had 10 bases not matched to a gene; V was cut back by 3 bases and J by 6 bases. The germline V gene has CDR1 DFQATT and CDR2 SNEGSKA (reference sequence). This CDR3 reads CSASFELAEFNEQFF. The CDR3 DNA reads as TGCAGTGCTAGCTTCGAACTAGCGGAGTTCAATGAGCAGTTCTTC.

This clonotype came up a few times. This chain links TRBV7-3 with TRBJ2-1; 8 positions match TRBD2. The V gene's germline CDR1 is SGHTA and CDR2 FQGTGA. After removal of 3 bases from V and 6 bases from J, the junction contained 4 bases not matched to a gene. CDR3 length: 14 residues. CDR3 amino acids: CASSFETSVNEQFF. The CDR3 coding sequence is TGTGCCAGCAGCTTTGAGACTAGCGTCAATGAGCAGTTCTTC. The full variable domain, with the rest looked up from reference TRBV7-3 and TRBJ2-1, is GAGVSQTPSNKVTEKGKYVELRCDPISGHTALYWYRQSLGQGPEFLIYFQGTGAADDSGLPNDRFFAVRPEGSVSTLKIQRTERGDSAVYLCASSFETSVNEQFFGPGTRLTVL.

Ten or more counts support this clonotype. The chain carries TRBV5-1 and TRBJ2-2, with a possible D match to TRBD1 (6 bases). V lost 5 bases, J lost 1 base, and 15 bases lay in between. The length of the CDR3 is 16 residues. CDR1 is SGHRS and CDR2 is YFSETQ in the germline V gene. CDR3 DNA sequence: TGCGCCAGCAGTGTACAGGGCAGCCGGAACACCGGGGAGCTGTTTTTT. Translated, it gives CASSVQGSRNTGELFF.

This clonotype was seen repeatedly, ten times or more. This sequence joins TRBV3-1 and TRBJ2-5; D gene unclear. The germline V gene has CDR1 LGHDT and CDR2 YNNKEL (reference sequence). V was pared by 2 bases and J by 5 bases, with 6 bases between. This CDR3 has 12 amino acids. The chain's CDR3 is CASSQNTETQYF. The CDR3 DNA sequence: TGTGCCAGCAGCCAAAATACGGAGACCCAGTACTTC.

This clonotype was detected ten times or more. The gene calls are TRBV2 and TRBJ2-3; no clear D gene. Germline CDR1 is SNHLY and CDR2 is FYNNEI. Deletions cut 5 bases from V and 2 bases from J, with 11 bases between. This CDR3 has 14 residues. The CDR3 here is CASSPAGPTDTQYF. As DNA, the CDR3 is TGTGCCAGCAGTCCGGCAGGTCCCACAGATACGCAGTATTTT.

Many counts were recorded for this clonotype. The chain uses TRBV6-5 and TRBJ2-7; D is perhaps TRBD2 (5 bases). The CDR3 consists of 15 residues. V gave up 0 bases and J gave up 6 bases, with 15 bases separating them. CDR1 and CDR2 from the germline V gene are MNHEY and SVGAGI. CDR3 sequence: CASSYSRLLASEQYF. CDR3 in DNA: TGTGCCAGCAGTTACTCTCGCCTTCTAGCTTCCGAGCAGTACTTC.

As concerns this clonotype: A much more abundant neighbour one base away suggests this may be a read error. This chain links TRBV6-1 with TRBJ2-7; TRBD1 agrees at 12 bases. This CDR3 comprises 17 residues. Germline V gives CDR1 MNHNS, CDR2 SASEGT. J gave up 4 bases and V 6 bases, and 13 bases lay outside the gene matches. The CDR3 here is CASSHPPGTGGQYEQYF. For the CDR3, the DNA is TGTGCCAGCAGCCACCCTCCCGGGACAGGGGGCCAGTACGAGCAGTACTTC.

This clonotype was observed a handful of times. The CDR3 spells CASTRTSGRTGETQYF. In nucleotides, the CDR3 is TGTGCCAGCACCCGGACTAGCGGGAGGACCGGGGAGACCCAGTACTTC. The V and J genes are TRBV27 and TRBJ2-5, with 14 bases that match TRBD2. The germline V gene encodes CDR1 MNHEY and CDR2 SMNVEV (reference sequence). The CDR3 extends over 16 amino acids. Trimming at V came to 7 bases and at J to 5 bases, leaving 9 bases not matched to a gene.

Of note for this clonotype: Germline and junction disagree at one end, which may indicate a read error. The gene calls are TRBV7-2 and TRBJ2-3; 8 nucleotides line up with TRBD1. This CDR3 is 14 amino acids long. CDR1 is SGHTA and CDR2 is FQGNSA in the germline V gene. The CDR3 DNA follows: TGTGCCAGCAGCTTGGGACAGGCGGCAGATACGCGGTATTTT. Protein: CASSLGQAADTRYF.

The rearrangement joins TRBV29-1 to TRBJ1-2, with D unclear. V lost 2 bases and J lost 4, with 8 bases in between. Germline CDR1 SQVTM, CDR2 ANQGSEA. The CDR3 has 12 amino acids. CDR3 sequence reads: CSVETRIYGYTF. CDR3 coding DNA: TGCAGCGTTGAAACACGGATCTATGGCTACACCTTC. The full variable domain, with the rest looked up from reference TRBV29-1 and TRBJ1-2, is SAVISQKPSRDICQRGTSLTIQCQVDSQVTMMFWYRQQPGQSLTLIATANQGSEATYESGFVIDKFPISRPNLTFSTLTVSNMSPEDSSIYLCSVETRIYGYTFGSGTRLTVV.

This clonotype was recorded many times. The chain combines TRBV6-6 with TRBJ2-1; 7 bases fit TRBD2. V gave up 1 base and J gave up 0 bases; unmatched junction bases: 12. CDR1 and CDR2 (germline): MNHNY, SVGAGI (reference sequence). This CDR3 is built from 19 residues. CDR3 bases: TGTGCCAGCAGTTACTTGGCGGGAGCGCTTTCAAGCTCCTACAATGAGCAGTTCTTC. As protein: CASSYLAGALSSSYNEQFF.

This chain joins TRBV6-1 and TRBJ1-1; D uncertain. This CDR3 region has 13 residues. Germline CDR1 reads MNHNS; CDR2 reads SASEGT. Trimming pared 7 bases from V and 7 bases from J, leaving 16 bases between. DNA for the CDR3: TGTGCCAGCACCCCGACGGCAACACATGAAGCTTTCTTT. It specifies CASTPTATHEAFF.

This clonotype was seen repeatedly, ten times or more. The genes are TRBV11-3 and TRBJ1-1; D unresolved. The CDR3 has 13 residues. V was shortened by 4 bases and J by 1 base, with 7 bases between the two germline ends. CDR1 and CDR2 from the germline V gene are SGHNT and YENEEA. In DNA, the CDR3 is TGTGCCAGCAGCTCCCGACCGAACACTGAAGCTTTCTTT. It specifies CASSSRPNTEAFF.

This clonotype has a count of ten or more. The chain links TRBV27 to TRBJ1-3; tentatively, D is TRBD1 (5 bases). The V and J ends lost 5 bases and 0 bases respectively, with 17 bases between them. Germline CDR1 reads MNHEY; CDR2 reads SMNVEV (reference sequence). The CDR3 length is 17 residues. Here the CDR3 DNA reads TGTGCCAGCAGTCCGCGGGGGAGAGCCCGCTCTGGAAACACCATATATTTT. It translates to CASSPRGRARSGNTIYF.

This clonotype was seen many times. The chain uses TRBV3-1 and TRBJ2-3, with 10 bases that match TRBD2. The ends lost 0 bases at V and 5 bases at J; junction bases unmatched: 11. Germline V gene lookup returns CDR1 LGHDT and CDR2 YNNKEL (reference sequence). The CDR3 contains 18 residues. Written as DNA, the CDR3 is TGTGCCAGCAGCCAAGATTTGCTCGGGGCTAGCGGGAGAGATACGCAGTATTTT. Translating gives CASSQDLLGASGRDTQYF.

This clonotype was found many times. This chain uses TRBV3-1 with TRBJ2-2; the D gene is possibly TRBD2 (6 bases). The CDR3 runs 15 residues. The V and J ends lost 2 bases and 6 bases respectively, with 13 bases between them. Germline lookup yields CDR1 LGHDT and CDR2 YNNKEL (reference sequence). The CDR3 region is CASSQQTSISGELFF. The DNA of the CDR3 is TGTGCCAGCAGCCAACAGACTAGTATCTCCGGGGAGCTGTTTTTT.